This TCR beta chain was profiled in a study of molecular identifiers for immune sequencing clone quantification. Study details: Replicate RNA from 20,000 or 100,000 naive CD8 T cells formed five aliquots; four were sequenced.

Findings and caveats of the study: Over 98% of effector molecules, yet under 1% of naive-cell molecules, were held by clones above 20 RNA copies.

Investigators produced naive CD8 libraries from approximately 20,000 to 980,000 sorted cells, drawing on 10%, 30% or 50% RNA. Sorting was used to obtain naive CD8 T cells (CD8+CD4-CCR7+CD45RA+). To note about this clonotype: Its specificity is not known. Possible read error: a much larger clone is one base away.

TCRdb redid the calling of the PCR reads with MiXCR, one entry per CDR3 protein. The data hold around 460,000 distinct CDR3 sequences, with over 20% observed a single time. Per the germline V gene, CDR1 is SEHNR and CDR2 is FQNEAQ (reference sequence). The CDR3 has 15 residues. This receptor was obtained from a human donor in good health. Some libraries in this study had Jurkat cell RNA spiked in. What was sequenced was naive CD8+ T cells from blood, with Jurkat cell RNA spiked in. Subset specified: FACS-sorted CD8+CD4-CCR7+CD45RA+ naive T cells. The genes are TRBV7-9 and TRBJ1-4; 8 positions match TRBD1. The CDR3 loop is CASSSMTGANEELFF. CDR3 coding DNA: TGTGCCAGCAGCTCGATGACAGGGGCTAATGAAGAACTGTTTTTT.